This T cell receptor beta chain came from a study of shared clonotypes between healthy human individuals. Study conclusions and caveats: Some clonotypes were shared by all four sorted-subset donors, while others were not shared. The non-shared ones had lower generation probabilities than the shared ones.

The sample holds one count of this clone. The antigen is not known. The protocol was immunoSEQ multiplex PCR, while the TCRdb copy is restricted to in-frame clones and leaves out a portion. The repertoire consists of about 1 million clones, with approximately 70% occurring once and the leading ten covering nearly 1.5%. The CDR3 runs 14 residues. After removal of 4 bases from V and 3 bases from J, the junction contained 0 bases not matched to a gene. From germline, CDR1 is MNHEY and CDR2 SMNVEV (reference sequence). This TCR derives from a young man in good health. V usage is TRBV27 and J usage is TRBJ2-1; TRBD2 agrees at 10 bases. The sample consisted of memory CD4+ T cells sorted from blood. Subset of the sample: CD45RA-negative fraction. CDR3 protein: CASSSSGSYNEQFF. In nucleotides, the CDR3 is TGTGCCAGCAGTTCTAGCGGGAGCTACAATGAGCAGTTCTTC.